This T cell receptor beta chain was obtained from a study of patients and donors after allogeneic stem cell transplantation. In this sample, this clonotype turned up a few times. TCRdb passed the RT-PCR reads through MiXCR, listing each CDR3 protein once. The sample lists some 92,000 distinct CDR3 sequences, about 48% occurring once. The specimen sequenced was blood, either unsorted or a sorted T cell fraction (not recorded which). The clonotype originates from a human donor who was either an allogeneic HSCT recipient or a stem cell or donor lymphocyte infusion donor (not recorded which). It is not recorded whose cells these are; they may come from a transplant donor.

The CDR3 bases are TGTGCCAGCAGCTTGTCGGGACAGATCAATCAGCCCCAGCATTTT. Translating gives CASSLSGQINQPQHF. The gene calls are TRBV5-6 and TRBJ1-5; 7 positions match TRBD1. The CDR3 length is 15 residues. The germline V gene has CDR1 SGHDT and CDR2 YYEEEE. The ends lost 1 base at V and 3 bases at J; junction bases unmatched: 4.